One and the same sample provided the 21 T cell receptor beta chains below, sequenced in a study of blood T cell repertoires in COVID-19. TCRdb keeps only in-frame clones here, not all; method: immunoSEQ multiplex PCR. The sample yields roughly 87,000 clones, 86% seen once. Specimen: peripheral blood. The origin of the receptors is a human donor in a cohort sampled during active COVID-19.

The CDR3 is CASRWGQGGNSPLHF. The CDR3 nucleotides are TGTGCCAGCAGATGGGGACAGGGAGGTAATTCACCCCTCCACTTT. The chain has TRBV5-6 and TRBJ1-6; the match to TRBD1 covers 9 bases. V gave up 5 bases and J gave up 6 bases; unmatched junction bases: 6. The CDR3 sequence is 15 residues long. Germline CDR1 SGHDT, CDR2 YYEEEE.

This sequence joins TRBV4-3 and TRBJ2-1, with 8 bases identical to TRBD1. Losses at the gene ends were 4 bases for V and 6 bases for J; bases not matched to a gene: 5. The germline CDR1 and CDR2 sequences are LGHNA and YSLEER. This CDR3 is 14 amino acids long. The DNA for the CDR3 is TGCGCCAGCAGCCTCCGGACAGGGCCCAATGAGCAGTTCTTC. Its translation: CASSLRTGPNEQFF.

The V gene is TRBV5-4, the J gene TRBJ2-3; 9 nucleotides match TRBD2. This CDR3 contains 17 residues. Germline V gene sequence: CDR1 SGHNT, CDR2 YYREEE (reference sequence). Trimming took 0 bases from V and 0 from J; bases not matched to a gene: 5. The CDR3 loop is CASSLALAGLSTDTQYF. For the CDR3, the DNA is TGTGCCAGCAGCTTGGCCCTAGCGGGACTAAGCACAGATACGCAGTATTTT.

This sequence joins TRBV5-1 and TRBJ2-7; 7 nucleotides agree with TRBD2. After removal of 0 bases from V and 2 bases from J, the junction contained 8 bases not matched to a gene. The CDR3 is 16 residues long. CDR1 SGHRS and CDR2 YFSETQ come from the germline V gene. This chain's CDR3 is CASSLGEGTIPYEQYF. For the CDR3, the DNA is TGCGCCAGCAGCTTGGGGGAGGGGACTATCCCCTACGAGCAGTACTTC.

The rearrangement uses TRBV9 and TRBJ2-1; TRBD2 matches 15 bases. This CDR3 has 14 residues. Trimming cost V 4 bases and J 10 bases; bases outside gene matches: 3. Per germline, CDR1 SGDLS and CDR2 YYNGEE. For the CDR3, the DNA is TGTGCCAGCAGCCCAGGGACTAGCGGGGGGGAGCAGTTCTTC. This translates into CASSPGTSGGEQFF.

The chain combines TRBV28 with TRBJ2-3, with D tentatively TRBD2 (5 bases). V lost 3 bases, J lost 7 bases, and 11 bases lay in between. The germline gives CDR1 MDHEN, CDR2 SYDVKM. This CDR3 contains 13 residues. In nucleotides, the CDR3 is TGTGCCAGCAGTTTGGGATCCGGGAATACGCAGTATTTT. This sequence encodes CASSLGSGNTQYF. Variable domain in full (rest from reference TRBV28 and TRBJ2-3): DVKVTQSSRYLVKRTGEKVFLECVQDMDHENMFWYRQDPGLGLRLIYFSYDVKMKEKGDIPEGYSVSREKKERFSLILESASTNQTSMYLCASSLGSGNTQYFGPGTRLTVL.

The sample holds a few counts of this clone. J is TRBJ1-2 and V is TRBV18, with TRBD1 identical over 7 bases. CDR1 is KGHSH, CDR2 LQKENI, per germline. CDR3 length: 14 residues. With V trimmed by 2 bases and J by 8 bases, 8 bases remained unmatched. CDR3 sequence reads: CASSPNQGVGGYTF. The CDR3 DNA follows: TGTGCCAGCTCACCAAATCAGGGGGTAGGAGGCTACACCTTC.

The V call is TRBV7-2, the J call TRBJ2-5, with D possibly TRBD2 on 7 matching bases. The CDR3 sequence is 12 residues long. Germline CDR1 is SGHTA and CDR2 is FQGNSA. Trimming pared 2 bases from V and 7 bases from J, leaving 8 bases between. As DNA, the CDR3 is TGTGCCAGCAGCTTAAGGGGGGGGACCCAGTACTTC. Translation gives CASSLRGGTQYF.

Comment on this clone: The conserved closing phenylalanine or tryptophan is absent in this CDR3, likely reflecting a read error. The DNA is omitted, as the CDR3 cannot be located on it reliably, and the CDR3 follows TCRdb's listing. This sequence joins TRBV14 and TRBJ1-1. Germline CDR1 and CDR2: SGHDN and FVKESK. Including both end residues, the CDR3 is 8 amino acids long. The CDR3 reads CASSQSRV.

The V gene is TRBV18, the J gene TRBJ2-1, with TRBD2 matching over 7 bases. Germline lookup yields CDR1 KGHSH and CDR2 LQKENI. V gave up 3 bases and J gave up 5 bases; unmatched junction bases: 10. The CDR3 is 16 residues long. CDR3: CASSPGPGLGDNEQFF. The DNA of the CDR3 is TGTGCCAGCTCACCCGGCCCCGGACTAGGAGACAATGAGCAGTTCTTC.

V gene TRBV7-8 combines with J gene TRBJ1-6, with 10 bases matching TRBD1. The CDR3 spans 16 residues. After removal of 5 bases from V and 7 bases from J, the junction contained 8 bases not matched to a gene. Germline-derived CDR1 and CDR2 are SGHVS and FQNEAQ. The chain's CDR3 is CASSRGGTGANSPLHF. The CDR3 nucleotides are TGTGCCAGCAGCAGAGGGGGGACAGGGGCCAATTCACCCCTCCACTTT.

This clone is classed as medium-sized. The genes are TRBV5-1 and TRBJ1-1, with D unclear. This CDR3 is 13 amino acids long. The germline gives CDR1 SGHRS, CDR2 YFSETQ. V lost 0 bases and J 7 bases, leaving 10 bases between the germline ends. The CDR3 DNA is TGCGCCAGCAGCTTGGGAACAACGGGTGAAGCTTTCTTT. This translates into CASSLGTTGEAFF.

The chain uses TRBV7-9 and TRBJ1-1; unclear D gene. Trimming took 0 bases from V and 4 from J, leaving 12 bases between them. Germline V gives CDR1 SEHNR, CDR2 FQNEAQ (reference sequence). This CDR3 contains 15 residues. The CDR3 sequence is CASSLARGEFTEAFF. Here the CDR3 DNA reads TGTGCCAGCAGCTTAGCGCGGGGAGAATTCACTGAAGCTTTCTTT. Complete variable domain (other parts from reference TRBV7-9 and TRBJ1-1): DTGVSQNPRHKITKRGQNVTFRCDPISEHNRLYWYRQTLGQGPEFLTYFQNEAQLEKSRLLSDRFSAERPKGSFSTLEIQRTEQGDSAMYLCASSLARGEFTEAFFGQGTRLTVV.

This chain connects TRBV7-2 to TRBJ2-7, with 7 positions matching TRBD2. The J segment lost 0 bases and the V segment lost 4 bases, leaving 6 bases of the junction unmatched. Looked up from germline, CDR1 is SGHTA and CDR2 is FQGNSA. The CDR3 contains 15 residues. The CDR3 bases are TGTGCCAGCAGCTCCCCGGGACTACTCTCCTACGAGCAGTACTTC. This sequence encodes CASSSPGLLSYEQYF.

The DNA of the CDR3 is TGCGCCAGCAGTCGGGGGGAGGCCAACAATGAGCAGTTCTTC. This codes for CASSRGEANNEQFF. V gene TRBV5-1 combines with J gene TRBJ2-1; 7 bases fit TRBD2. Germline V gene sequence: CDR1 SGHRS, CDR2 YFSETQ. The CDR3 totals 14 residues. Germline trimming cut 5 bases from V and 5 bases from J; bases unmatched to any gene: 7.

CDR3 nucleotide sequence: TGTGCCAGCAGAGACGCAGGGGGATCTGGAAACACCATATATTTT. Translated, it gives CASRDAGGSGNTIYF. The chain combines TRBV6-6 with TRBJ1-3; 7 bases agree with TRBD1. From germline, CDR1 is MNHNY and CDR2 SVGAGI (reference sequence). The ends lost 6 bases at V and 1 base at J; junction bases unmatched: 6. This CDR3 contains 15 residues.

The genes are TRBV5-8 and TRBJ1-1; perhaps TRBD1 as D (5 bases). CDR3 length: 16 amino acids. Germline V lookup: CDR1 SGHTS, CDR2 YDEGEE. V was shortened by 2 bases and J by 1 base, with 15 bases between the two germline ends. In nucleotides, the CDR3 is TGTGCCAGCAGCTTTCGACAGCGAGTAGCGAACACTGAAGCTTTCTTT. Residues: CASSFRQRVANTEAFF.

The V and J genes are TRBV29-1 and TRBJ2-2; D is possibly TRBD2 (7 bases). V was shortened by 7 bases and J by 2 bases, with 20 bases between the two germline ends. CDR3 length: 16 amino acids. The germline V gene has CDR1 SQVTM and CDR2 ANQGSEA. CDR3 DNA: TGCAGCGCCAGACCTTCGACGGGGGGCAACACCGGGGAGCTGTTTTTT. Its protein is CSARPSTGGNTGELFF.

The V call is TRBV28, the J call TRBJ2-7; D is perhaps TRBD1 (5 bases). Germline loops: CDR1 MDHEN, CDR2 SYDVKM. CDR3 length: 13 residues. V was pared by 5 bases and J by 2 bases, with 10 bases between. CDR3 residues: CASSTDSTYEQYF. The CDR3 region has the DNA TGTGCCAGCAGTACCGACAGCACCTACGAGCAGTACTTC.

The table lists this clone with a few counts. The chain couples TRBV15 to TRBJ1-3; TRBD1 is a possible D gene (6 bases). Germline V gene data show CDR1 as LNHNV and CDR2 as YYDKDF (reference sequence). The CDR3 runs to 14 residues. Trimming left V 6 bases short and J 4 bases short, with 13 bases between. CDR3 sequence (DNA): TGTGCCACCAGAGGGGGGGGCCAAGGAAACACCATATATTTT. Protein product: CATRGGGQGNTIYF.

The J gene is TRBJ2-7, the V gene TRBV13, with a possible D match to TRBD1 (5 bases). Germline values: CDR1 PRHDT, CDR2 FYEKMQ (reference sequence). Trimming removed 5 bases at V and 4 bases at J, with 12 bases between. This CDR3 is built from 13 residues. The chain's CDR3 is CASSPTGSYEQYF. In DNA, the CDR3 is TGTGCCAGCAGCCCTACAGGTAGTTACGAGCAGTACTTC.